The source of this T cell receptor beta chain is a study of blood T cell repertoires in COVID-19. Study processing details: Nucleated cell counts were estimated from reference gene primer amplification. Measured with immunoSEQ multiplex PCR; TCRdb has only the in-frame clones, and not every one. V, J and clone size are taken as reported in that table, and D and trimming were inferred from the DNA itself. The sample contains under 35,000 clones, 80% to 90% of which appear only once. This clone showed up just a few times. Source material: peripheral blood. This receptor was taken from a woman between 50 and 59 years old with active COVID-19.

The CDR3, as DNA: TGTGCCAGCACGACTAGCGGTACCTACGAGCAGTACTTC. This gives the protein CASTTSGTYEQYF. The chain uses TRBV2 and TRBJ2-7; 9 bases match TRBD2. The germline V gene encodes CDR1 SNHLY and CDR2 FYNNEI. The CDR3 runs to 13 residues. The junction had 3 bases not matched to a gene; V was cut back by 7 bases and J by 2 bases.